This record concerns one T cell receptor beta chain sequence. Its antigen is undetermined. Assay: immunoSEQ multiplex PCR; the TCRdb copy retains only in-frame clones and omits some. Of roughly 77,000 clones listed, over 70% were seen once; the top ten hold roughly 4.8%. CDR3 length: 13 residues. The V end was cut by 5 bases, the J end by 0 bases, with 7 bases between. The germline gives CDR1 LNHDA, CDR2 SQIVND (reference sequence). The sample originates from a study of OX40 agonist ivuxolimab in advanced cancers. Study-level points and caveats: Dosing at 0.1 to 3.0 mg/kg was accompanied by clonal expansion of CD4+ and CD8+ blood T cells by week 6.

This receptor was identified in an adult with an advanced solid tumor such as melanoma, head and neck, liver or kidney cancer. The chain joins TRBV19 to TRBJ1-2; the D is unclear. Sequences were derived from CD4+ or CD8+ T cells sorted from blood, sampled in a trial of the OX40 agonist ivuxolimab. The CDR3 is CASSPDTNYGYTF. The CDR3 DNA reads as TGTGCCAGTAGTCCCGATACTAACTATGGCTACACCTTC.